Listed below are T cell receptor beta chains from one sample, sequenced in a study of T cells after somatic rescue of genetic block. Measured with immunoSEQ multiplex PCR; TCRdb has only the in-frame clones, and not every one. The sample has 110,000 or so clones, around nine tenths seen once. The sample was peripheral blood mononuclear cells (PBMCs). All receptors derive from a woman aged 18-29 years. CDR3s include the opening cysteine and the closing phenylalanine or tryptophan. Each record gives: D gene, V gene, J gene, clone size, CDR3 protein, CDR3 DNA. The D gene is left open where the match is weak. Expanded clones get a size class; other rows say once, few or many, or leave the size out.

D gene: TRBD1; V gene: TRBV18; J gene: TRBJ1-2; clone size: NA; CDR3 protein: CASSPRQGDHPDGYTF; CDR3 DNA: TGTGCCAGCTCCCCCAGACAGGGTGACCACCCTGATGGCTACACCTTC
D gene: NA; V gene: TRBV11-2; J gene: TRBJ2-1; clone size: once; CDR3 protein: CASSRWVRGSSYNEQFF; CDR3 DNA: TGTGCCAGCAGCCGCTGGGTCAGGGGCAGCTCCTACAATGAGCAGTTCTTC
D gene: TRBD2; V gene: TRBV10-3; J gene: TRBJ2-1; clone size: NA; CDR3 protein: CAITTGLAGGPNEQFF; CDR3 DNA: TGTGCCATCACCACGGGACTAGCGGGGGGGCCGAATGAGCAGTTCTTC
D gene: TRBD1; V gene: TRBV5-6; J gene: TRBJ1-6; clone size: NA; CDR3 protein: CASSLEGQGTPRGDSPLHF; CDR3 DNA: TGTGCCAGCAGCTTGGAGGGACAGGGGACGCCGAGGGGCGATTCACCCCTCCACTTT
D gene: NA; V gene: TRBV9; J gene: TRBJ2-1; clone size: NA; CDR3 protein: CASSLEGRRNEQFF; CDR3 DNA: TGTGCCAGCAGCCTAGAGGGTAGGCGCAATGAGCAGTTCTTC
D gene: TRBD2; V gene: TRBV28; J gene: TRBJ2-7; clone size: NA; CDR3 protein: CASNRGGNSYEQYF; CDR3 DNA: TGTGCCAGCAATCGGGGGGGTAACTCCTACGAGCAGTACTTC
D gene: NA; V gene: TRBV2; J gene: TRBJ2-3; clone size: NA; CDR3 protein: CASSERSVTSADTQYF; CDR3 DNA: TGTGCCAGCAGTGAGAGGTCGGTAACGTCGGCAGATACGCAGTATTTT
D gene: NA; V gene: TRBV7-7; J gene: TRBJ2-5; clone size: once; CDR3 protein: CASSLAVRETQYF; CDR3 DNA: TGTGCCAGCAGCTTAGCGGTCAGGGAGACCCAGTACTTC
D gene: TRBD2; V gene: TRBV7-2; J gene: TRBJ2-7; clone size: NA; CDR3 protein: CASRQGTSGDPYEQYF; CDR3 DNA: TGTGCCAGCAGACAGGGGACTAGCGGCGATCCCTACGAGCAGTACTTC
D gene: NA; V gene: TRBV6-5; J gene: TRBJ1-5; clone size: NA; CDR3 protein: CASRPDRNGNQPQHF; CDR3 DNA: TGTGCCAGCAGACCCGACAGGAATGGCAATCAGCCCCAGCATTTT
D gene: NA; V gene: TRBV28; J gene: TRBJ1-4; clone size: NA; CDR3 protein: CASSLAGVNEKLFF; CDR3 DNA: TGTGCCAGCAGTTTGGCCGGGGTTAATGAAAAACTGTTTTTT
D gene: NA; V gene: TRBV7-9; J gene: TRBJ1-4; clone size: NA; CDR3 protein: CASSPLWEKLFF; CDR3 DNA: TGTGCCAGCAGCCCCCTCTGGGAAAAACTGTTTTTT